This T cell receptor beta chain was recorded in a study of control samples from healthy donors and cancer patients. Profiling relied on immunoSEQ multiplex PCR, and the TCRdb table lists in-frame clones only, not all of them. The table includes nearly 40,000 clones, around nine tenths detected once. The V gene lost 8 bases and the J gene lost 2 bases, with 10 bases spanning the gap. This CDR3 contains 13 residues. In germline, CDR1 is MNHNS, CDR2 SASEGT. This chain uses TRBV6-1 with TRBJ2-1; D ambiguous. The clonotype originates from a woman aged 50 to 60 in good health. Input material: blood. The CDR3: CASASETYNEQFF. CDR3 sequence (DNA): TGTGCCAGCGCGTCGGAGACCTACAATGAGCAGTTCTTC.